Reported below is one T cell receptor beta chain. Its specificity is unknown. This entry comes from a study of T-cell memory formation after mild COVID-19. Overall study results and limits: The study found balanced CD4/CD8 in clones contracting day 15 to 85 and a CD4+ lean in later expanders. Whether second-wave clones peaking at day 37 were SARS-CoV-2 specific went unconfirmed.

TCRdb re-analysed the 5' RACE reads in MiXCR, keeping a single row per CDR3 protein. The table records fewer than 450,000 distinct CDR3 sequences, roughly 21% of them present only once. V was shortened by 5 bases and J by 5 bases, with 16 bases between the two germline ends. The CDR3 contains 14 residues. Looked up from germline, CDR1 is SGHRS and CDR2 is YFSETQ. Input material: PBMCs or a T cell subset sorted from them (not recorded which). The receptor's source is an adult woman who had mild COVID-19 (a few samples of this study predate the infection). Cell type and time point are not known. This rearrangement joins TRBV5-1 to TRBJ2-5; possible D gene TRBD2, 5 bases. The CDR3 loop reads CASSHGVAGETQYF. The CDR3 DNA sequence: TGCGCCAGCAGTCACGGGGTAGCCGGGGAGACCCAGTACTTC. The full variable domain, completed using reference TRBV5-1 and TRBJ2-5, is KAGVTQTPRYLIKTRGQQVTLSCSPISGHRSVSWYQQTPGQGLQFLFEYFSETQRNKGNFPGRFSGRQFSNSRSEMNVSTLELGDSALYLCASSHGVAGETQYFGPGTRLLVL.